The rows below give T cell receptor beta chains drawn from one sample of a study of T cell changes during pregnancy in multiple sclerosis. The assay was immunoSEQ multiplex PCR, and TCRdb's table has in-frame clones only and misses some. The sample holds some 120,000 clones, roughly 95% seen once. Sequenced here: peripheral blood, sampled after pregnancy. These receptors all come from a female donor with multiple sclerosis, enrolled in a pregnancy study. Each CDR3 is given with its conserved first and last residue. The D gene is left open where the match is weak. Where a row states a size, it is once, few, many or the class of an expanded clone; other rows omit it.

once,TRBV28,.,TRBJ2-7,TGTGCCAGCAGTTTCGTTACATACGAGCAGTACTTC,CASSFVTYEQYF
.,TRBV9,.,TRBJ2-3,TGTGCCAGCAGCGTTACTAGCACAGATACGCAGTATTTT,CASSVTSTDTQYF
.,TRBV19,TRBD2,TRBJ2-1,TGTGCCAGTAGTATTACGGCGGGAGCTAATGAGCAGTTCTTC,CASSITAGANEQFF
once,TRBV6-1,.,TRBJ1-1,TGTGCCAGCAGTGAAGGCGGGGCTAGGGTCGAAGCTTTCTTT,CASSEGGARVEAFF
.,TRBV6-1,.,TRBJ1-2,TGTGCCAGCAGGGGGCAGATAGGCTACACCTTC,CASRGQIGYTF
.,TRBV5-1,.,TRBJ1-4,TGCGCCAGCAGCTCGGGATCAACTAATGAAAAACTGTTTTTT,CASSSGSTNEKLFF
.,TRBV21-1,.,TRBJ2-2,TGTGCCAGCAGCAAAGTGGATAGACTAGAAAGGGACACCGGGGAGCTGTTTTTT,CASSKVDRLERDTGELFF
.,TRBV6-5,TRBD1,TRBJ1-2,TGTGCCAGCAGCGAATTTACAGGGGATTATGGCTACACCTTC,CASSEFTGDYGYTF
.,TRBV29-1,TRBD1,TRBJ2-2,TGCAGCGTTGGGGGACAGGGGGTATCCGGGGAGCTGTTTTTT,CSVGGQGVSGELFF
.,TRBV5-1,TRBD2,TRBJ2-6,TGCGCCAGCAGCTTGGGGCTAGCGGGGGACTCTGGGGCCAACGTCCTGACTTTC,CASSLGLAGDSGANVLTF
.,TRBV28,TRBD2,TRBJ2-7,TGTGCCAGCAGTTCACTAGCGGCAAGCTCCTACGAGCAGTACTTC,CASSSLAASSYEQYF
.,TRBV5-4,TRBD1,TRBJ1-2,TGTGCCAGCACGCCGGGACAGGGGTTAGGGTATGGCTACACCTTC,CASTPGQGLGYGYTF
.,TRBV4-3,.,TRBJ2-6,TGCGCCAGCAGCCACGACGGGAGTAGACTCTCTGGGGCCAACGTCCTGACTTTC,CASSHDGSRLSGANVLTF
.,TRBV4-1,TRBD1,TRBJ2-7,TGCGCCAGCAGCCTTCTGCCGGGACAGGGGAGCGAGCAGTACTTC,CASSLLPGQGSEQYF
.,TRBV10-3,.,TRBJ2-3,TGTGCCATCCTCGGGTCCACAGATACGCAGTATTTT,CAILGSTDTQYF
.,TRBV18,.,TRBJ1-1,TGTGCCAGCTCACCACCCCTCGGGACAACTGAAGCTTTCTTT,CASSPPLGTTEAFF
.,TRBV7-9,TRBD2,TRBJ2-1,TGTGCCAGCAGCTCACCCTACCCTATAGCGGGTCCCTCCTACAATGAGCAGTTCTTC,CASSSPYPIAGPSYNEQFF
once,TRBV2,.,TRBJ1-4,TGTGCCAGCAGTGAAGCCTTCCGGGGTGAGGTGTTTTTT,CASSEAFRGEVFF
.,TRBV9,TRBD1,TRBJ1-2,TGTGCCAGCAGCGCCCCGGGACAGGGTAACTATGGCTACACCTTC,CASSAPGQGNYGYTF
.,TRBV11-1,TRBD1,TRBJ1-1,TGTGCCAGCAGTCTCTCAGGGGGTGAAGCTTTCTTT,CASSLSGGEAFF
.,TRBV27,.,TRBJ2-3,TGTGCCAGCAGTTTAAACAGGGGAGGAGATACGCAGTATTTT,CASSLNRGGDTQYF
.,TRBV7-9,TRBD2,TRBJ2-2,TGTGCCAGCAGCTTATCTCTAGCGGGAGCGCACACCGGGGAGCTGTTTTTT,CASSLSLAGAHTGELFF
.,TRBV6-6,.,TRBJ1-3,TGTGCCAGCAACCTAGGCGGAGACACCATATATTTT,CASNLGGDTIYF
.,TRBV6-6,.,TRBJ2-5,TGTGCCAGCGGAGATGGGGCTCTGGGGGAGACCCAGTACTTC,CASGDGALGETQYF
.,TRBV5-6,TRBD2,TRBJ2-7,TGTGCCAGCAGCTTCGGGACTAGCGGCTACGAGCAGTACTTC,CASSFGTSGYEQYF
.,TRBV21-1,.,TRBJ2-2,TGTGCCAGCAGCAAATGTTGGCGGGCCGAGAACACCGGGGAGCTGTTTTTT,CASSKCWRAENTGELFF
.,TRBV7-9,.,TRBJ2-7,TGTGCCAGCAGCTTAGAGGGACATCGCTCCTACGAGCAGTACTTC,CASSLEGHRSYEQYF
.,TRBV29-1,TRBD2,TRBJ2-7,TGCAGCGTTGAAGATGGAAGTGGGACTAGCGGTTCCTACGAGCAGTACTTC,CSVEDGSGTSGSYEQYF
.,TRBV6-5,TRBD2,TRBJ2-1,TGTGCCAGCAGTTACTCCGCGGGGGACAATGAGCAGTTCTTC,CASSYSAGDNEQFF
.,TRBV7-2,.,TRBJ2-7,TGTGCCAGCAGCTTAGTCGCAGGGGTTGGCGAGCAGTACTTC,CASSLVAGVGEQYF
.,TRBV19,.,TRBJ2-1,TGTGCCAGTAGAGGACTGGTAAATGAGCAGTTCTTC,CASRGLVNEQFF
.,TRBV19,TRBD2,TRBJ2-1,TGTGCCAGTAGTCCCGGACTAGCGGGAGCGATACATTACAATGAGCAGTTCTTC,CASSPGLAGAIHYNEQFF
.,TRBV27,TRBD1,TRBJ2-7,TGTGCCAGCAGTCAGGGGGCTATCGCCTCCGAGCAGTACTTC,CASSQGAIASEQYF
.,TRBV28,.,TRBJ2-7,TGTGCCAGCAGTCCAAGGACAGCCTCCTACGAGCAGTACTTC,CASSPRTASYEQYF
.,TRBV15,TRBD1,TRBJ2-2,TGTGCCACCAGCAGGCACAACACAGGGGGCGCCGGCGGGGAGCTGTTTTTT,CATSRHNTGGAGGELFF
.,TRBV28,.,TRBJ1-5,TGTGCCAGCAGCTCCGACAGGATGTGGGATCAGCCCCAGCATTTT,CASSSDRMWDQPQHF
.,TRBV6-6,.,TRBJ1-2,TGTGCCAGCAGTGGGAGTGTCGGTGGCTACACCTTC,CASSGSVGGYTF
.,TRBV6-6,TRBD1,TRBJ2-7,TGTGCCAGCAGTTACGCCTCGGACAGGGCCTACGAGCAGTACTTC,CASSYASDRAYEQYF
.,TRBV7-9,.,TRBJ2-3,TGTGCCAGCAGCCCAGGGAGGGATACGCAGTATTTT,CASSPGRDTQYF
once,TRBV5-1,TRBD1,TRBJ1-2,TGCGCCAGCAGACCGCCGGGACAGGGCGGTTATGGCTACACCTTC,CASRPPGQGGYGYTF
.,TRBV19,.,TRBJ2-4,TGTGCCAGTAGTATAGGAGGTTCCAAAAACATTCAGTACTTC,CASSIGGSKNIQYF
.,TRBV7-8,.,TRBJ2-2,TGTGCCAGCAGCTTAGCGATACAGGGTGGCACCGGGGAGCTGTTTTTT,CASSLAIQGGTGELFF